This T cell receptor (beta chain) was captured in a study of blood T cell repertoires in COVID-19. Participants' reported clinical history set cohort assignment. The study counted Cohort 3 donors as recovered given two negative PCRs, clearance, or symptom resolution. With 1 base clipped from V and 8 bases from J, the junction kept 2 bases outside the gene matches. The CDR3 spans 14 residues. Per the germline V gene, CDR1 is KGHSH and CDR2 is LQKENI. The authors' processing: Reference gene primer amplification in the assay estimated nucleated cell counts. Using immunoSEQ multiplex PCR, the repertoire was profiled, and TCRdb retains in-frame clones only, with some absent. That table is the source of V, J and clone size, and D and trimming were worked out from the DNA. This table holds 250,000 to 350,000 clones, 70% to 90% found once.

The material sequenced was PBMCs or T cells enriched from blood (not recorded which). The gene calls are TRBV18 and TRBJ1-6, with 7 bases that match TRBD1. The sequence was collected from a woman aged 25 to 39 who had recovered from COVID-19. The CDR3 sequence is CASSPRDSDSPLHF. CDR3 coding DNA: TGTGCCAGCTCACCACGGGACAGCGATTCACCCCTCCACTTT.